The 21 T cell receptor beta chains in this list originate from one sample, sequenced in a study of blood T cell repertoires in COVID-19. Measured with immunoSEQ multiplex PCR; TCRdb has only the in-frame clones, and not every one. The sample shows 250,000 to 350,000 clones, almost 90% of them seen only once. The specimen sequenced was PBMCs or T cells enriched from blood (not recorded which). These receptors all come from a woman in her late teens or twenties with acute COVID-19.

The rearrangement joins TRBV5-1 to TRBJ1-2; D gene ambiguous. V lost 1 base, J lost 2 bases, and 9 bases lay in between. The CDR3 has 14 amino acids. Germline CDR1 and CDR2: SGHRS and YFSETQ. CDR3 DNA: TGCGCCAGCAGCTTGCAGCTGGGCAACTATGGCTACACCTTC. Protein sequence: CASSLQLGNYGYTF.

This clone was seen a handful of times. This rearrangement joins TRBV5-4 to TRBJ2-7; D remains ambiguous. In germline, CDR1 is SGHNT, CDR2 YYREEE (reference sequence). The CDR3 consists of 13 residues. V dropped 1 base and J dropped 5 bases, with 10 bases sitting between them. CDR3 residues: CASSLSDFNEQYF. The CDR3 DNA sequence: TGTGCCAGCAGCTTGTCAGACTTTAACGAGCAGTACTTC.

This clone has only a few counts. The rearrangement uses TRBV13 and TRBJ2-6; D is uncertain. V dropped 3 bases and J dropped 3 bases, with 3 bases sitting between them. The CDR3 covers 13 residues. Germline CDR1 PRHDT, CDR2 FYEKMQ (reference sequence). In nucleotides, the CDR3 is TGTGCCAGCAGCTTGCGTGGGGCCAACGTCCTGACTTTC. Protein: CASSLRGANVLTF.

The V call is TRBV28, the J call TRBJ1-5; 8 bases line up with TRBD1. CDR3 length: 18 amino acids. In germline, CDR1 is MDHEN, CDR2 SYDVKM. V was pared by 5 bases and J by 5 bases, with 17 bases of the junction left unmatched. The CDR3 loop is CASSLPPQTTGAYQPQHF. The CDR3, as DNA: TGTGCCAGCAGTCTTCCTCCCCAAACGACAGGGGCTTATCAGCCCCAGCATTTT.

This clone came up once. The chain joins TRBV28 to TRBJ1-2; D might be TRBD1 (6 bases). Trimming pared 4 bases from V and 8 bases from J, leaving 20 bases between. This CDR3 is 15 amino acids long. Germline CDR1 MDHEN, CDR2 SYDVKM. CDR3 sequence (DNA): TGTGCCAGCAGTTACTTCAGGGGAGGGGGGCGAGGCTACACCTTC. This translates into CASSYFRGGGRGYTF.

The rearrangement uses TRBV28 and TRBJ1-2; 11 bases are shared with TRBD1. The CDR3 totals 16 residues. The germline gives CDR1 MDHEN, CDR2 SYDVKM. J lost 1 base, V lost 4 bases, and 5 bases had no gene match. CDR3 DNA: TGTGCCAGCAGTTCGGGACAGGGGGGGTATAACTATGGCTACACCTTC. Protein product: CASSSGQGGYNYGYTF.

The V and J genes are TRBV19 and TRBJ1-1; unclear D gene. V was clipped by 3 bases and J by 8 bases, with 13 bases between them. CDR3 size: 13 residues. Germline CDR1 and CDR2: LNHDA and SQIVND (reference sequence). The CDR3 sequence: CASSMAVAAEAFF. The CDR3 DNA sequence: TGTGCCAGTAGTATGGCAGTGGCGGCCGAAGCTTTCTTT.

The genes are TRBV29-1 and TRBJ2-1, with 10 bases lining up with TRBD1. There are 14 residues in the CDR3. With 3 bases clipped from V and 8 bases from J, the junction kept 7 bases outside the gene matches. Germline V lookup: CDR1 SQVTM, CDR2 ANQGSEA. CDR3 bases: TGCAGCGTTGACCCGGGACAGGGGTTAGATGAGCAGTTCTTC. It encodes CSVDPGQGLDEQFF.

The rearrangement links TRBV25-1 to TRBJ2-1; D is perhaps TRBD1 (6 bases). This CDR3 contains 15 residues. V was shortened by 1 base and J by 7 bases, with 14 bases between the two germline ends. The germline V gene has CDR1 MGHDK and CDR2 SYGVNS. Here the CDR3 DNA reads TGTGCCAGCAGTGAATTCCTGGGGGCGCCGAATGAGCAGTTCTTC. Its protein is CASSEFLGAPNEQFF.

The genes are TRBV10-3 and TRBJ2-1; TRBD2 agrees at 12 bases. V shed 3 bases and J 6 bases; nucleotides not matched to a gene: 9. CDR1 ENHRY and CDR2 SYGVKD come from the germline V gene. This CDR3 is 17 amino acids long. CDR3 nucleotide sequence: TGTGCCATCAGTGAACAGCCTAGCGGGAGGGTAGGCAATGAGCAGTTCTTC. Amino acids: CAISEQPSGRVGNEQFF.

V usage is TRBV9 and J usage is TRBJ2-3; weak D call: TRBD2 (6 bases). There are 15 residues in the CDR3. CDR1 and CDR2 (germline): SGDLS, YYNGEE. V was pared by 5 bases and J by 0 bases, with 13 bases between. The DNA of the CDR3 is TGTGCCAGCAGTGAAAGCGGGCGTAGCACAGATACGCAGTATTTT. Its protein product is CASSESGRSTDTQYF.

The chain combines TRBV6-4 with TRBJ2-1, with 7 bases fitting TRBD1. Germline V gene sequence: CDR1 MRHNA, CDR2 SNTAGT. V shed 0 bases, J shed 2 bases, and the junction held 4 bases outside the gene matches. This CDR3 region has 16 residues. The CDR3 bases are TGTGCCAGCAGTGACTCGGGACAGAAACCCTACAATGAGCAGTTCTTC. This codes for CASSDSGQKPYNEQFF.

The chain combines TRBV2 with TRBJ2-7; no clear D. Trimming pared 8 bases from V and 1 base from J, leaving 9 bases between. The CDR3 has 12 residues. In germline, CDR1 is SNHLY, CDR2 FYNNEI. Here the CDR3 reads CASWRRSYEQYF. CDR3 DNA: TGTGCCAGCTGGAGACGTTCCTACGAGCAGTACTTC.

The chain combines TRBV7-9 with TRBJ2-1; 13 bases line up with TRBD2. J was trimmed by 5 bases and V by 5 bases; bases with no gene match: 12. Germline V gene lookup returns CDR1 SEHNR and CDR2 FQNEAQ (reference sequence). The CDR3 loop spans 18 amino acids. CDR3 region: CASSLVTGLAGAHNEQFF. CDR3 DNA sequence: TGTGCCAGCAGCCTAGTTACTGGACTAGCGGGAGCCCACAATGAGCAGTTCTTC.

J is TRBJ2-1 and V is TRBV9, with D tentatively TRBD1 (6 bases). CDR1 SGDLS and CDR2 YYNGEE come from the germline V gene. Trimming cost V 3 bases and J 9 bases, with 10 bases left between them. The length of the CDR3 is 12 residues. CDR3 bases: TGTGCCAGCAGCGCCGCCAGGGGTGAGCAGTTCTTC. It specifies CASSAARGEQFF.

The rearrangement links TRBV3-1 (or the pseudogene TRBV3-2) to TRBJ2-3; 8 bases agree with TRBD2. This CDR3 contains 16 residues. The trim removed 1 base at V and 4 bases at J, leaving 7 bases unmatched. Germline CDR1 and CDR2: LGHDT and YNNKEL (reference sequence). The DNA of the CDR3 is TGTGCCAGCAGCCAAGTCCCGGGAGGGCGGGCAGATACGCAGTATTTT. It codes for CASSQVPGGRADTQYF.

This chain uses TRBV11-2 with TRBJ2-5; TRBD2 agrees at 12 bases. Germline V gene data show CDR1 as SGHAT and CDR2 as FQNNGV. Trimming at V came to 5 bases and at J to 3 bases, leaving 4 bases not matched to a gene. The CDR3 covers 15 residues. CDR3 coding DNA: TGTGCCAGCAGCGACCGACTAGCGGGGGAAGAGACCCAGTACTTC. It translates to CASSDRLAGEETQYF.

The gene calls are TRBV9 and TRBJ2-3; TRBD2 matches at 9 bases. The CDR3 length is 16 residues. CDR1 and CDR2 (germline): SGDLS, YYNGEE. Trimming at V came to 3 bases and at J to 2 bases, leaving 7 bases not matched to a gene. DNA of the CDR3: TGTGCCAGCAGCGAGGGAGCGGGAGGTTTCACAGATACGCAGTATTTT. This encodes CASSEGAGGFTDTQYF.

This sequence joins TRBV27 and TRBJ1-6; no reliable D call. The CDR3 has 14 residues. Per germline, CDR1 MNHEY and CDR2 SMNVEV (reference sequence). The V and J ends lost 5 bases and 3 bases respectively, with 8 bases between them. The DNA for the CDR3 is TGTGCCAGCAGTGGGCGGGGCTATAATTCACCCCTCCACTTT. Protein: CASSGRGYNSPLHF.

The chain is built from TRBV5-1 and TRBJ1-2, with unresolved D. The CDR3 spans 12 residues. Germline CDR1 reads SGHRS; CDR2 reads YFSETQ. Trimming removed 5 bases from V and 4 bases from J, with 9 bases in between. The CDR3 nucleotides read TGCGCCAGCAGGCAGGAGGGCTATGGCTACACCTTC. This encodes CASRQEGYGYTF.

This chain uses TRBV28 with TRBJ2-7, with D unclear. The germline gives CDR1 MDHEN, CDR2 SYDVKM. The CDR3 has 14 residues. V was pared by 0 bases and J by 6 bases, with 12 bases between. The CDR3 sequence: CASSLWQASGEQYF. The DNA of the CDR3 is TGTGCCAGCAGTTTATGGCAGGCCTCTGGCGAGCAGTACTTC.